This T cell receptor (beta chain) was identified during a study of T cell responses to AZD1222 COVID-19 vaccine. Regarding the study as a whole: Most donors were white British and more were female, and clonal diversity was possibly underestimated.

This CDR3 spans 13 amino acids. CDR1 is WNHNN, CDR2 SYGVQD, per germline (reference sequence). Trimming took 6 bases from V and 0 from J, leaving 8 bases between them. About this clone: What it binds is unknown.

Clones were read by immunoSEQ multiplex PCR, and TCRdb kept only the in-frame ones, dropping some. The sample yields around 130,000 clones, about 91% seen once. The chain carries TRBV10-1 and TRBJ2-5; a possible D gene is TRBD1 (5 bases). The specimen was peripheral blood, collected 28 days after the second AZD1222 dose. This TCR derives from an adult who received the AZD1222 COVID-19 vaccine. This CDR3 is CASSDSNQETQYF. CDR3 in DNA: TGCGCCAGCAGCGACAGCAACCAAGAGACCCAGTACTTC.